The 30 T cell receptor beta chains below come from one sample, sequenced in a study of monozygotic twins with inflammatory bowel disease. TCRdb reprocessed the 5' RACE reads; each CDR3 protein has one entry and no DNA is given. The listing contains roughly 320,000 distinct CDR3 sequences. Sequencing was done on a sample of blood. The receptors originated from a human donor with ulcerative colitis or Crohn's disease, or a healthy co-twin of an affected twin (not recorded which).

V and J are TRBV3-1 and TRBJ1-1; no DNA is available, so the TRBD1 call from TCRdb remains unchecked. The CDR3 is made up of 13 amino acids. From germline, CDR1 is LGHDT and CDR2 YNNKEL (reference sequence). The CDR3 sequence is CASNGGGTTEAFF. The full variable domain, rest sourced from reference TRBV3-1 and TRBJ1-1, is DTAVSQTPKYLVTQMGNDKSIKCEQNLGHDTMYWYKQDSKKFLKIMFSYNNKELIINETVPNRFSPKSPDKAHLNLHINSLELGDSAVYFCASNGGGTTEAFFGQGTRLTVV.

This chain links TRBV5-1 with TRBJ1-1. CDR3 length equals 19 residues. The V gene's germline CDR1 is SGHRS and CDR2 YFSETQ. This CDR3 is CASSLRSPGYSSMNTEAFF.

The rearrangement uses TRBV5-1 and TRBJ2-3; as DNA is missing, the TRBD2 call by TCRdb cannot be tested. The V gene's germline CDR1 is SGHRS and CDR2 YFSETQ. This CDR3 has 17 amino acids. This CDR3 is CASSLEVAGGLKDTQYF.

The CDR3 here is CASSQATGQGGRPQHF. The V and J genes are TRBV4-1 and TRBJ1-5; no DNA is available, so the TRBD1 call from TCRdb remains unchecked. There are 16 residues in the CDR3. Germline CDR1 and CDR2: MGHRA and YSYEKL.

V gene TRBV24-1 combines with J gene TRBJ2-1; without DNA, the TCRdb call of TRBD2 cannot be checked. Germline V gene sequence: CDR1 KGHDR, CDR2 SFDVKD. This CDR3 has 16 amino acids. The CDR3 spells CATSDPSGIHWNEQFF.

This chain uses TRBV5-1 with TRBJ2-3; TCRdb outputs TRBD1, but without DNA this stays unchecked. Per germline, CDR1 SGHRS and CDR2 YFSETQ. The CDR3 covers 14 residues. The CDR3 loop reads CASSSAGGVDTQYF.

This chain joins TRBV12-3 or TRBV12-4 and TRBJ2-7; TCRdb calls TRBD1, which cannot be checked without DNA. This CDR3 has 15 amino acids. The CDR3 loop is CASSPESGRSLEQYF.

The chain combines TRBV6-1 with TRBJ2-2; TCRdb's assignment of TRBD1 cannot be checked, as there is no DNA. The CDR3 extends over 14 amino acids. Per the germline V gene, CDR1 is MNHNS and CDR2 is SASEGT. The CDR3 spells CANSGQSNTGELFF.

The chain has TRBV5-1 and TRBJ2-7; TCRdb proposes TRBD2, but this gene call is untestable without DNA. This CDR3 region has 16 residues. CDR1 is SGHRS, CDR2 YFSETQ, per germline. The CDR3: CASSLGPDSGVYEQYF. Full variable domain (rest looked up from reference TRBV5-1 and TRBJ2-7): KAGVTQTPRYLIKTRGQQVTLSCSPISGHRSVSWYQQTPGQGLQFLFEYFSETQRNKGNFPGRFSGRQFSNSRSEMNVSTLELGDSALYLCASSLGPDSGVYEQYFGPGTRLTVT.

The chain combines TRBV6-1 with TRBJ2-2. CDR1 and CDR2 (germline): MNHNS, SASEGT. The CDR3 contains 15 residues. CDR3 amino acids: CASERYNPNTGELFF.

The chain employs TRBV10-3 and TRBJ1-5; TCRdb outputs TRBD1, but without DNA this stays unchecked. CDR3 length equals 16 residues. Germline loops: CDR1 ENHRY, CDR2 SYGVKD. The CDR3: CAISDEKGAINQPQHF.

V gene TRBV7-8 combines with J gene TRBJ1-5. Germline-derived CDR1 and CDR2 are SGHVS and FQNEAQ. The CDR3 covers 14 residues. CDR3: CASSPGRVTQPQHF.

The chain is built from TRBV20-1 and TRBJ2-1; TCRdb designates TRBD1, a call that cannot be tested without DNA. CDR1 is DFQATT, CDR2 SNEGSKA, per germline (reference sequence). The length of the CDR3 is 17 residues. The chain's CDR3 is CSARDVWTVYSLDEQFF.

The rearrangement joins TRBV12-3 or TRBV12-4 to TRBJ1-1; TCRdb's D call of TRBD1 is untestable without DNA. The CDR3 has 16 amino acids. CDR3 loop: CASSWDRGNMKTEAFF.

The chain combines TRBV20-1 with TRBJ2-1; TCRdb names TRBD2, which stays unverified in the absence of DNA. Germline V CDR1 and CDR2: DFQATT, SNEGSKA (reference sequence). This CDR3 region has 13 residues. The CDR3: CSEGGGAYNEQFF.

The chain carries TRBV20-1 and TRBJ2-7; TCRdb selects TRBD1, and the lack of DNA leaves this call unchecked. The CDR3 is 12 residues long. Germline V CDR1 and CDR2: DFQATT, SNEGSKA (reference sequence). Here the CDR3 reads CSEVSGGYEQYF.

CDR3 protein: CASSYSSQNEQYF. This chain connects TRBV6-5 to TRBJ2-7. CDR3 length: 13 amino acids. Germline assignment: CDR1 MNHEY and CDR2 SVGAGI.

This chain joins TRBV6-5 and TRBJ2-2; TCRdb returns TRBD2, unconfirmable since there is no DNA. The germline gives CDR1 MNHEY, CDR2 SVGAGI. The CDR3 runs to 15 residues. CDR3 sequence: CASSYVQGRTGELFF.

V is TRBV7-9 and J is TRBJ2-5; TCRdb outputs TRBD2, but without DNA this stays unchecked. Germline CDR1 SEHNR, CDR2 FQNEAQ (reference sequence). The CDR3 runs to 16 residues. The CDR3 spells CASSSRTSGGLETQYF.

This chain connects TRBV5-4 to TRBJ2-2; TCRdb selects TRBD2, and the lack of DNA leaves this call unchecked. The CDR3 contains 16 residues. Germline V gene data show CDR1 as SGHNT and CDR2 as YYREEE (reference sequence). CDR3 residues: CASSSAGLAGTGELFF.

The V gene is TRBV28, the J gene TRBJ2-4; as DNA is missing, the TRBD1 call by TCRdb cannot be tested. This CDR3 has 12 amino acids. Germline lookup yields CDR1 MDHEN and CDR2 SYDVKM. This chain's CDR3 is CASSLVRGAQNF. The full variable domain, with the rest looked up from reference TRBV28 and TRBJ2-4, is DVKVTQSSRYLVKRTGEKVFLECVQDMDHENMFWYRQDPGLGLRLIYFSYDVKMKEKGDIPEGYSVSREKKERFSLILESASTNQTSMYLCASSLVRGAQNFGAGTRLSVL.

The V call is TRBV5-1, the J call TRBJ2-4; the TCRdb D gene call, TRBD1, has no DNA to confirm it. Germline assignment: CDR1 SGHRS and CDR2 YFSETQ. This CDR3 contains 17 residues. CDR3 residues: CASSLESGTEAKNIQYF.

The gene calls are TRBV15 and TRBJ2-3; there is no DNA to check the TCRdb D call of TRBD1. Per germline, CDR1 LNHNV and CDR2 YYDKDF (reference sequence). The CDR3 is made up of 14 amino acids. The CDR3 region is CATSPRTGSDTQYF.

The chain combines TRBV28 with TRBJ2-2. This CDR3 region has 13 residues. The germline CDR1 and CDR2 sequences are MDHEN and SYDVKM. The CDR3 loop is CASSLWGTGELFF.

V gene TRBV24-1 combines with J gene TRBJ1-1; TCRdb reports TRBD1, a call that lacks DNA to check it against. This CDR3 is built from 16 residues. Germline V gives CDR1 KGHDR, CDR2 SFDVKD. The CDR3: CATSGGTVLDRGEAFF.

The CDR3 reads CASSPGLAGSQETQYF. This chain connects TRBV12-3 or TRBV12-4 to TRBJ2-5; TCRdb returns TRBD2, unconfirmable since there is no DNA. The CDR3 runs 16 residues.

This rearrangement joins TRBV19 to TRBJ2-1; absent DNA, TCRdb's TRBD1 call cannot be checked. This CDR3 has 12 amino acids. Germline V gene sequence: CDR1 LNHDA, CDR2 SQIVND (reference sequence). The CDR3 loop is CASTDRGNEQFF.

CDR3: CASSLADGHSLLHF. The rearrangement links TRBV5-1 to TRBJ1-6. Germline assignment: CDR1 SGHRS and CDR2 YFSETQ. The CDR3 has 14 residues.

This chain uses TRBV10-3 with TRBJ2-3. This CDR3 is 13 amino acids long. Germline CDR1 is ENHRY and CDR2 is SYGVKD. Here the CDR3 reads CAISGPSGDTQYF.

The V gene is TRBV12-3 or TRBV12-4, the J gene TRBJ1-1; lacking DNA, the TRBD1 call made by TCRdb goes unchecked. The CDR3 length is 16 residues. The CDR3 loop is CASSPGQGGMNTEAFF.